Listed below are T cell receptor beta chains from one sample, sequenced in a study of beta chain features in type 1 diabetes. The table came from immunoSEQ multiplex PCR; TCRdb's copy has only in-frame clones and leaves some out. The sample shows 640,000 or so clones, 10% to 15% of them seen only once. The sequencing sample was made of naive CD4+ T cells from blood. These receptor sequences come from a young man with type 1 diabetes. Both conserved end residues are part of each CDR3. Fields, in order: clone size, V gene, J gene, D gene, CDR3 protein, CDR3 DNA. A D gene is named only where the DNA matches it firmly. Clone size is shown for a subset of rows, as once, few, many or a class of expanded clone.

clone size: NA; V gene: TRBV28; J gene: TRBJ1-2; D gene: NA; CDR3 protein: CASRAVVGNYGYTF; CDR3 DNA: TGTGCCAGCAGGGCGGTTGTAGGGAACTATGGCTACACCTTC
clone size: few; V gene: TRBV7-6; J gene: TRBJ2-5; D gene: NA; CDR3 protein: CASSLGEETQYF; CDR3 DNA: TGTGCCAGCAGCTTAGGGGAAGAGACCCAGTACTTC
clone size: NA; V gene: TRBV25-1; J gene: TRBJ2-5; D gene: NA; CDR3 protein: CASNRNQETQYF; CDR3 DNA: TGTGCCAGCAATCGGAATCAAGAGACCCAGTACTTC
clone size: few; V gene: TRBV19; J gene: TRBJ1-1; D gene: NA; CDR3 protein: CASSIGENTEAFF; CDR3 DNA: TGTGCCAGTAGTATTGGGGAGAACACTGAAGCTTTCTTT
clone size: NA; V gene: TRBV30; J gene: TRBJ1-6; D gene: NA; CDR3 protein: CAWTTSAGDNSPLHF; CDR3 DNA: TGTGCCTGGACTACCTCGGCAGGGGATAATTCACCCCTCCACTTT
clone size: NA; V gene: TRBV7-7; J gene: TRBJ2-7; D gene: NA; CDR3 protein: CASSPRASPSTYEQYF; CDR3 DNA: TGTGCTAGCAGCCCGCGGGCCTCTCCTAGCACCTACGAGCAGTACTTC
clone size: few; V gene: TRBV5-1; J gene: TRBJ2-1; D gene: TRBD1; CDR3 protein: CASSLEGTGRNNEQFF; CDR3 DNA: TGCGCCAGCAGCTTGGAGGGGACAGGACGAAACAATGAGCAGTTCTTC
clone size: NA; V gene: TRBV14; J gene: TRBJ2-2; D gene: NA; CDR3 protein: CASSRTPPEPGELFF; CDR3 DNA: TGTGCCAGCAGCAGGACACCCCCGGAACCCGGGGAGCTGTTTTTT
clone size: NA; V gene: TRBV29-1; J gene: TRBJ2-3; D gene: NA; CDR3 protein: CSVGRETDTQYF; CDR3 DNA: TGCAGCGTTGGGAGGGAAACAGATACGCAGTATTTT
clone size: few; V gene: TRBV7-6; J gene: TRBJ1-5; D gene: NA; CDR3 protein: CASSSGPNQPQHF; CDR3 DNA: TGTGCCAGCAGCTCCGGGCCCAATCAGCCCCAGCATTTT
clone size: NA; V gene: TRBV7-3; J gene: TRBJ2-2; D gene: TRBD1; CDR3 protein: CASSWTGDLNTGELFF; CDR3 DNA: TGTGCCAGCAGCTGGACAGGGGACCTGAACACCGGGGAGCTGTTTTTT
clone size: few; V gene: TRBV13; J gene: TRBJ2-2; D gene: TRBD1; CDR3 protein: CASSFLDRAGGELFF; CDR3 DNA: TGTGCCAGCAGCTTTTTGGACAGGGCGGGCGGGGAGCTGTTTTTT
clone size: NA; V gene: TRBV18; J gene: TRBJ2-1; D gene: TRBD2; CDR3 protein: CASSLRTSGGAAPYNEQFF; CDR3 DNA: TGTGCCAGCTCCCTCCGGACTAGCGGGGGGGCCGCCCCCTACAATGAGCAGTTCTTC
clone size: NA; V gene: TRBV7-9; J gene: TRBJ1-2; D gene: NA; CDR3 protein: CASSPSTVPGGYTF; CDR3 DNA: TGTGCCAGCAGCCCGTCTACAGTACCAGGTGGCTACACCTTC
clone size: NA; V gene: TRBV11-2; J gene: TRBJ1-2; D gene: NA; CDR3 protein: CASSSIRGADGYTF; CDR3 DNA: TGTGCCAGCAGCTCGATCCGCGGAGCGGATGGCTACACCTTC
clone size: NA; V gene: TRBV7-2; J gene: TRBJ1-1; D gene: NA; CDR3 protein: CASREGNTEAFF; CDR3 DNA: TGTGCCAGCCGGGAAGGAAACACTGAAGCTTTCTTT
clone size: few; V gene: TRBV5-1; J gene: TRBJ2-5; D gene: NA; CDR3 protein: CASSLALGERETQYF; CDR3 DNA: TGCGCCAGCAGCTTGGCGTTGGGGGAACGGGAGACCCAGTACTTC
clone size: NA; V gene: TRBV14; J gene: TRBJ1-6; D gene: NA; CDR3 protein: CASSQKINSPLHF; CDR3 DNA: TGTGCCAGCAGCCAGAAAATTAATTCACCCCTCCACTTT
clone size: few; V gene: TRBV29-1; J gene: TRBJ2-1; D gene: NA; CDR3 protein: CSVEPRDNEQFF; CDR3 DNA: TGCAGCGTTGAACCCAGGGACAATGAGCAGTTCTTC
clone size: NA; V gene: TRBV15; J gene: TRBJ2-7; D gene: TRBD1; CDR3 protein: CATSPPREGAAYEQYF; CDR3 DNA: TGTGCCACCTCTCCCCCTCGAGAGGGGGCCGCCTACGAGCAGTACTTC
clone size: NA; V gene: TRBV18; J gene: TRBJ2-6; D gene: NA; CDR3 protein: CASSSPQWGANVLTF; CDR3 DNA: TGTGCCAGCTCATCCCCCCAGTGGGGGGCCAACGTCCTGACTTTC
clone size: NA; V gene: TRBV30; J gene: TRBJ1-2; D gene: NA; CDR3 protein: CAWSVGQGSGYTF; CDR3 DNA: TGTGCCTGGAGTGTAGGCCAGGGGTCTGGCTACACCTTC
clone size: NA; V gene: TRBV6-4; J gene: TRBJ2-1; D gene: TRBD2; CDR3 protein: CASSLTSGGYGNEQFF; CDR3 DNA: TGTGCCAGCAGTTTGACTAGCGGGGGCTACGGGAATGAGCAGTTCTTC
clone size: few; V gene: TRBV29-1; J gene: TRBJ1-1; D gene: NA; CDR3 protein: CSVAQQRSNTEAFF; CDR3 DNA: TGCAGCGTAGCTCAACAGCGGTCGAACACTGAAGCTTTCTTT
clone size: few; V gene: TRBV2; J gene: TRBJ2-2; D gene: NA; CDR3 protein: CASSVGTGELFF; CDR3 DNA: TGTGCCAGCAGTGTCGGGACCGGGGAGCTGTTTTTT
clone size: NA; V gene: TRBV6-1; J gene: TRBJ2-1; D gene: NA; CDR3 protein: CASSERSVGKAYNEQFF; CDR3 DNA: TGTGCCAGCAGTGAAAGGAGCGTAGGGAAGGCCTACAATGAGCAGTTCTTC
clone size: NA; V gene: TRBV7-2; J gene: TRBJ2-2; D gene: NA; CDR3 protein: CASSQSRGRGELFF; CDR3 DNA: TGTGCCAGCAGCCAGTCACGGGGCCGCGGGGAGCTGTTTTTT
clone size: few; V gene: TRBV14; J gene: TRBJ1-1; D gene: NA; CDR3 protein: CASSQQGRTEAFF; CDR3 DNA: TGTGCCAGCAGCCAACAGGGTAGGACTGAAGCTTTCTTT
clone size: few; V gene: TRBV30; J gene: TRBJ1-1; D gene: NA; CDR3 protein: CAWSVGGTEAFF; CDR3 DNA: TGTGCCTGGAGTGTAGGGGGGACTGAAGCTTTCTTT
clone size: few; V gene: TRBV7-2; J gene: TRBJ1-4; D gene: NA; CDR3 protein: CASSSIFMTQLFF; CDR3 DNA: TGTGCCAGCAGCTCGATTTTCATGACCCAACTGTTTTTT
clone size: few; V gene: TRBV5-4; J gene: TRBJ2-7; D gene: NA; CDR3 protein: CASSLQNAYEQYF; CDR3 DNA: TGTGCCAGCAGCTTACAGAACGCCTACGAGCAGTACTTC
clone size: NA; V gene: TRBV28; J gene: TRBJ1-1; D gene: NA; CDR3 protein: CASSPPGARTEAFF; CDR3 DNA: TGTGCCAGCAGTCCCCCAGGGGCGCGGACTGAAGCTTTCTTT
clone size: few; V gene: TRBV4-2; J gene: TRBJ2-2; D gene: TRBD1; CDR3 protein: CASSQDRTGNTGELFF; CDR3 DNA: TGTGCCAGCAGCCAAGATAGGACAGGGAACACCGGGGAGCTGTTTTTT
clone size: few; V gene: TRBV9; J gene: TRBJ1-2; D gene: TRBD1; CDR3 protein: CASSVGQGTYGYTF; CDR3 DNA: TGTGCCAGCAGCGTAGGACAGGGGACATATGGCTACACCTTC